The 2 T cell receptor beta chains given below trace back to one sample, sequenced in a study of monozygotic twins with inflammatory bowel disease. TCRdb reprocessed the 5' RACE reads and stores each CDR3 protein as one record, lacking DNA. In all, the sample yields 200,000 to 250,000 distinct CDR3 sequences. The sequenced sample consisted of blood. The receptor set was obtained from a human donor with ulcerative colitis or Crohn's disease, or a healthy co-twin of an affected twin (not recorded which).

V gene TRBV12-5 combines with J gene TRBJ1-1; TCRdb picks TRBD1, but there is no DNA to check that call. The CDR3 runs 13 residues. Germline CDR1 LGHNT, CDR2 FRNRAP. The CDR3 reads CASGIPGNTEAFF.

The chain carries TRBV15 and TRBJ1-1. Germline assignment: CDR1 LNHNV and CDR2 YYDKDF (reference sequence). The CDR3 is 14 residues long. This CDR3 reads CATSRDGSRAEAFF.